The clone carrying this TCR beta chain was seen ten or more times. Its antigen is undetermined. This specimen comes from a study of T-cell reconstitution after alpha-beta-depleted transplantation in children. Study-wide findings and caveats: Fresh T-cell production supplied most of the T-cell counts and diversity seen one year after transplant. Several hundred expanded graft clones reportedly gave rise to the alpha-beta T cells present about two months after transplant.

Unique molecular identifiers were built into the TCRbeta library. Each CDR3 protein gets one entry after TCRdb re-called the PCR reads with MiXCR. This table holds some 600,000 distinct CDR3 sequences, roughly 13% found once. This receptor was obtained from a male patient aged 10 to 17 who had a stem cell transplant for acute myeloid leukemia, so the T cells may come from the graft donor. Specimen: PBMCs, mostly from graft donor cells, collected 360 days after TCRalphabeta/CD19-depleted stem cell transplant.

The CDR3 protein is CSVEDRLAANEQFF. CDR3 bases: TGCAGCGTTGAAGATCGACTAGCGGCAAATGAGCAGTTCTTC. J is TRBJ2-1 and V is TRBV29-1; TRBD2 matches 9 bases. Trimming at V came to 0 bases and at J to 7 bases, leaving 4 bases not matched to a gene. Germline V gene sequence: CDR1 SQVTM, CDR2 ANQGSEA. The CDR3 sequence is 14 residues long.